Sequencing of this T cell receptor (beta chain) was carried out in a study of neurological immune-mediated disorders. The study, taken as a whole, reports: No expanded-clone CDR3 amino acid sequence recurred across subjects, suggesting private TCR-beta repertoires.

Unsorted libraries were prepared from 2 million PBMCs held at -80 C. cDNA synthesis was performed by 5'RACE with 10-nucleotide random UMIs. TCRdb fed the 5' RACE reads into MiXCR, producing one record per CDR3 protein. The table records roughly 16,000 distinct CDR3 sequences, roughly 14% of them present only once. From germline, CDR1 is DFQATT and CDR2 SNEGSKA (reference sequence). With V trimmed by 5 bases and J by 3 bases, 6 bases remained unmatched. CDR3 size: 15 residues. This clonotype was detected ten times or more. Its target is not known. Sequencing was carried out using PBMCs. The rearrangement joins TRBV20-1 to TRBJ2-7; 14 bases are shared with TRBD2. This receptor was identified in a man aged 55 to 70 with HTLV-1-associated myelopathy (HAM/TSP). The CDR3 reads CSALRLAGGLYEQYF. CDR3 bases: TGCAGTGCTCTTCGACTAGCGGGGGGGCTCTACGAGCAGTACTTC.